This record looks at one TCR beta chain sequence and its context. The antigen this receptor binds is unknown. No much larger clone is present one base from it, and per-base qualities are unavailable. Library prep was done by PCR. Sequencing was carried out with an Illumina MiSeq. cDNA was made using SMARTScribe reverse transcriptase and a 5' template-switch oligo that added a universal priming site. A 12-nucleotide random unique molecular identifier (UMI) was carried by the template-switch oligo, and each cDNA molecule was tagged with this UMI. During reverse transcription, TCRbeta transcripts were targeted using chain-specific reverse primers. Uracil DNA glycosylase treatment removed residual template-switch adapters, and cDNA was purified with a Qiagen MinElute kit. For the first PCR, KAPA HiFi HotStart ReadyMix was used for around 25 cycles, with amplification split across four 50 ul reactions containing step-out primers. First-round PCR products were gel-purified before further amplification. Illumina Nextera adapters were added in a second approximately 8-cycle PCR, after which libraries were purified and pooled. For each TCRbeta molecule, the UMI barcode was captured by a 50-nucleotide 5' read. In the authors' own workflow: Using the MIGEC toolkit, reads were grouped by UMI into consensus reads. Final reads were produced by merging forward and reverse consensus reads with PEAR. A custom decontamination script removed identical UMI-sequence pairs shared across libraries, treating them as cross-sample contamination. MIGMAP, a wrapper around IgBLAST, was used for V(D)J assignment and CDR3 extraction. TCR clonotypes were defined by identical V gene, J gene and CDR3 amino acid sequence; CDR1 and CDR2 were not sequenced. TCRdb reran the public reads through fastp at Q25 and MiXCR, keeping productive beta chains. Duplicate CDR3 protein sequences are folded into a single record with the most common DNA and genes. TCRdb, not the original authors, processed these V and J calls. The sample contains 1,500 to 2,000 distinct CDR3 sequences, 49% of them found a single time. The ten largest clones add up to about 36% of the sample.

These data originate in a study of robustness of blood B and T cell sequencing listed by TCRdb under 2018. Some background on the complete study: The goal of the study was to figure out the amount of peripheral blood required to reliably characterize the TCRbeta and IgG repertoires of an individual. TCRbeta and IgG repertoires were quantified in each of the 10 or so independently drawn blood samples. As technical replicates, two replicate TCRbeta cDNA libraries were made from one shared RNA pool taken from a single 10 ml draw.

TCRbeta repertoires were measured from mRNA instead of genomic DNA, an approach that captures expressed receptors. Without any cell sorting, leukocytes from the buffy coat were collected into Trizol, and RNA was extracted using the Direct-zol RNA MiniPrep Plus kit. To separate plasma, buffy coat and red blood cells, the EDTA blood tubes were centrifuged right away at 4 degrees C. Including cysteine and phenylalanine, the CDR3 has 15 amino acids. The kept DNA is CDR3 alone, 45 bases in frame from the first base. In the germline V gene (reference sequence), CDR1 corresponds to MNHEY and CDR2 to SMNVEV. Trimming accounts for 4 bases at V and 2 bases at J, while the number of junction bases matched to no gene is 7. What the study reported, not specific to this receptor: The TCRbeta rarefaction curves did not fully level off, which suggests under-sequencing or many low-abundance clonotypes. Every single 10 ml sample contained the 1,000 most abundant TCRbeta clonotypes from the pooled draws. Across technical replicate libraries, around 95% of the top 10,000 TCRbeta clonotypes in one library were also found in the other. Evidence of cross-contamination, likely resulting from batch processing, was observed in one pair of TCRbeta libraries, and the UMI-sequence pairs shared between the two libraries were removed. Pooling tubes did not make the overlap of rare TCRbeta clonotypes any better, which implies that much larger blood volumes would be needed to capture those rare clonotypes. EDTA tubes required immediate fractionation, limiting use in multi-site collections. Coverage of the top 10,000 TCRbeta clonotypes approached saturation when 3 or 4 tubes (roughly 28-40 ml blood) were combined.

The TCR sequence derives from a human donor in good health. Sequencing was performed on peripheral blood. The V and J segments used are TRBV27 and TRBJ2-7, and TRBD1 aligns with 8 junction nucleotides. In nucleotides, the sequence is TGTGCCAGCAGTTCCTCCCGGGACAGGCCCTACGAGCAGTACTTC. The encoded protein is CASSSSRDRPYEQYF.